This T cell receptor beta chain appears in the sequencing data of a study of response to subunit inactivated influenza vaccine (dated by TCRdb to 2016 to 2018). Describing the broader study: Deep quantitative T cell receptor repertoire profiling was used in the study to track responses to a trivalent subunit inactivated influenza vaccine. Broad study findings and their caveats: According to the authors, only a limited number of new T cells may be recruited by each seasonal influenza vaccination.

From a lookup of the germline V gene, CDR1 and CDR2 are SGDLS and YYNGEE. The CDR3 sequence holds 16 residues, the cysteine and phenylalanine included. Only the CDR3 DNA is retained, 48 bases long and in frame from the first base. V and J are trimmed by 0 bases and 5 bases, and the gene matches miss 7 bases of the junction. Points on this clonotype: Its antigen is currently not known. No much larger clone exists at a distance of one base, and base qualities are not known.

The receptor library was made with RT-PCR. The listed sequencing device is Illumina HiSeq 2500. In-frame beta chains were kept once TCRdb had trimmed the public reads at Q25 with fastp and called clones with MiXCR. Under each unique CDR3 protein, matching rows form one entry showing the most common genes and DNA. A total of some 850,000 distinct CDR3 sequences appear in this sample, less than 20% of them only once. Jointly, the top ten make up about a tenth of the sample. The chain uses TRBV9 and TRBJ2-7; 11 bases in the middle match TRBD2. The clonotype originates from a man aged 45-65 years who received an inactivated influenza vaccine. Donor details come from another sample of the same person, matched by shared clones. This sample comprised PBMCs from blood, obtained more than 4 days after vaccination. The nucleotide sequence reads TGTGCCAGCAGCGTAGACACTAGCGGGAGAACGGACGAGCAGTACTTC. Its amino acids are CASSVDTSGRTDEQYF.